The 2 T cell receptor beta chains below come from one sample, sequenced in a study of cytomegalovirus exposure and HLA in healthy donors. The PCR used 60 Vbeta and 13 Jbeta primers. The repertoire was sequenced with immunoSEQ multiplex PCR; TCRdb's copy has only in-frame clones and lacks some. The sample lists some 150,000 clones; 60% to 80% were seen once. Sample: PBMCs. The receptors here all came from a male donor in good health and CMV-seronegative.

The genes are TRBV5-4 and TRBJ1-3; TRBD1 matches 9 bases. J gave up 2 bases and V 4 bases, and 4 bases lay outside the gene matches. CDR3 length equals 15 residues. Germline V gene data show CDR1 as SGHNT and CDR2 as YYREEE (reference sequence). CDR3 in DNA: TGTGCCAGCAGCCGGGACAGGGTAACTGGAAACACCATATATTTT. This encodes CASSRDRVTGNTIYF.

The V gene is TRBV7-4, the J gene TRBJ1-3; a possible D gene is TRBD1 (5 bases). In germline, CDR1 is SGHVT, CDR2 SQSDAQ. The CDR3 extends over 16 amino acids. Trimming stripped 5 bases from V and 2 bases from J, with 16 bases between. CDR3 nucleotide sequence: TGTGCCAGCAGCATCCGACGGATAGGGGCTGGAAACACCATATATTTT. It encodes CASSIRRIGAGNTIYF.